This entry lists 21 T cell receptor beta chains sequenced from one sample in a study of radiotherapy plus CTLA-4 blockade in lung cancer. The assay was immunoSEQ multiplex PCR, and TCRdb's table has in-frame clones only and misses some. The table includes 40,000 to 45,000 clones, roughly four fifths detected once. The sample was peripheral blood, taken from a patient treated with radiotherapy plus ipilimumab. The source is a human donor with non-small cell lung cancer whose response to radiotherapy plus ipilimumab could not be evaluated.

The genes are TRBV2 and TRBJ1-1; 7 nucleotides agree with TRBD1. Trimming took 5 bases from V and 0 from J; bases not matched to a gene: 6. The germline V gene encodes CDR1 SNHLY and CDR2 FYNNEI. The CDR3 is made up of 15 amino acids. The CDR3 loop is CASSTGQSMNTEAFF. The CDR3 nucleotides read TGTGCCAGCAGTACGGGACAGTCCATGAACACTGAAGCTTTCTTT.

A remark on this clone: The sample holds other DNA sequences that translate to the same CDR3. This sequence joins TRBV9 and TRBJ2-1, with TRBD2 matching over 9 bases. The CDR3 runs 15 residues. The germline gives CDR1 SGDLS, CDR2 YYNGEE. V was pared by 0 bases and J by 4 bases, with 2 bases of the junction left unmatched. In DNA, the CDR3 is TGTGCCAGCAGCGTAGGACTAGCGGCTTACAATGAGCAGTTCTTC. It yields the protein CASSVGLAAYNEQFF.

J is TRBJ2-7 and V is TRBV28; 8 bases are a match to TRBD2. CDR1 is MDHEN and CDR2 is SYDVKM in the germline V gene. J lost 9 bases, V lost 2 bases, and 9 bases had no gene match. The CDR3 contains 14 residues. The CDR3 DNA reads TGTGCCAGCAGTTTACCGGGACTAGTTATTGTGCAGTACTTC. Its protein product is CASSLPGLVIVQYF.

The chain carries TRBV27 and TRBJ1-2; a possible D gene is TRBD1 (5 bases). Trimming left V 3 bases short and J 5 bases short, with 10 bases between. The germline V gene has CDR1 MNHEY and CDR2 SMNVEV (reference sequence). The CDR3 has 13 amino acids. As DNA, the CDR3 is TGTGCCAGCAGTTTGTCCCAGGGATATGGCTACACCTTC. Translating it yields CASSLSQGYGYTF.

This clone has just one count. The chain joins TRBV7-3 to TRBJ2-7; 9 bases map to TRBD1. The CDR3 runs to 14 residues. The ends lost 2 bases at V and 6 bases at J; junction bases unmatched: 5. Germline assignment: CDR1 SGHTA and CDR2 FQGTGA. DNA of the CDR3: TGTGCCAGCAGCTTATCCGGGACAGGGAGCGAGCAGTACTTC. Residues: CASSLSGTGSEQYF.

This clone was seen just once. This sequence joins TRBV4-1 and TRBJ2-5; possibly TRBD2 for D (6 bases). The J call may be in error: the DNA end matches TRBJ2-7 better. The CDR3 is 14 residues long. Germline loops: CDR1 MGHRA, CDR2 YSYEKL. Here the CDR3 DNA reads TGCGCCAGCAGCCAAGTGGAGGGTAGAAACGAGCAGTACTTC. Residues: CASSQVEGRNEQYF.

CDR3 coding DNA: TGTGCCAGTAGTCTACAGGGTGGGACTAATGAAAAACTGTTTTTT. Translating gives CASSLQGGTNEKLFF. The chain has TRBV19 and TRBJ1-4; perhaps TRBD1 as D (6 bases). The germline CDR1 and CDR2 sequences are LNHDA and SQIVND (reference sequence). Trimming took off 5 bases at V and 2 bases at J, with 12 bases between the two ends. The CDR3 spans 15 residues.

This CDR3 reads CASSYTGLFSYNEQFF. CDR3 bases: TGTGCCAGCAGTTATACGGGACTCTTCTCCTACAATGAGCAGTTCTTC. The V call is TRBV7-9, the J call TRBJ2-1; a possible D gene is TRBD2 (6 bases). Deletions cut 6 bases from V and 0 bases from J, with 15 bases between. Germline V gene sequence: CDR1 SEHNR, CDR2 FQNEAQ (reference sequence). CDR3 size: 16 residues.

V usage is TRBV9 and J usage is TRBJ1-4; 9 bases match TRBD1. Trimming took 6 bases from V and 8 from J; bases not matched to a gene: 8. This CDR3 has 14 residues. Germline CDR1 SGDLS, CDR2 YYNGEE. CDR3 loop: CASTFAGQGEKLFF. CDR3 coding DNA: TGTGCCAGCACCTTCGCCGGACAGGGGGAAAAACTGTTTTTT.

V is TRBV7-2 and J is TRBJ1-2; 9 positions match TRBD1. In germline, CDR1 is SGHTA, CDR2 FQGNSA. The ends lost 5 bases at V and 11 bases at J; junction bases unmatched: 9. The CDR3 length is 13 residues. CDR3 bases: TGTGCCAGCAGCATGGGACAGGGTTTAGTTTACACCTTC. Translated, it gives CASSMGQGLVYTF.

V and J are TRBV6-1 and TRBJ2-7; 11 bases line up with TRBD2. There are 16 residues in the CDR3. In germline, CDR1 is MNHNS, CDR2 SASEGT. The J segment lost 5 bases and the V segment lost 0 bases, leaving 6 bases of the junction unmatched. The DNA for the CDR3 is TGTGCCAGCAGTGAAGCGCTGGCTAGCGGGAGGAACGAGCAGTACTTC. As protein: CASSEALASGRNEQYF.

The V call is TRBV28, the J call TRBJ2-1; TRBD2 agrees at 8 bases. CDR3 size: 14 residues. After removal of 7 bases from V and 6 bases from J, the junction contained 8 bases not matched to a gene. Per germline, CDR1 MDHEN and CDR2 SYDVKM. As DNA, the CDR3 is TGTGCCAGCATGTGGACGGGAGGGGCCAATGAGCAGTTCTTC. Translated, it gives CASMWTGGANEQFF. Using reference TRBV28 and TRBJ2-1 for the parts outside the CDR3, the full variable domain is DVKVTQSSRYLVKRTGEKVFLECVQDMDHENMFWYRQDPGLGLRLIYFSYDVKMKEKGDIPEGYSVSREKKERFSLILESASTNQTSMYLCASMWTGGANEQFFGPGTRLTVL.

The chain combines TRBV5-1 with TRBJ2-3; 9 positions agree with TRBD2. Unmatched junction bases numbered 6, after V lost 5 bases and J lost 2 bases. The germline CDR1 and CDR2 sequences are SGHRS and YFSETQ. The CDR3 length is 15 residues. In nucleotides, the CDR3 is TGCGCCAGCAGGCGGGGGGGCCTCACCACAGATACGCAGTATTTT. The encoded protein is CASRRGGLTTDTQYF.

This chain uses TRBV4-3 with TRBJ2-7; 10 bases line up with TRBD2. This CDR3 is 15 amino acids long. The germline gives CDR1 LGHNA, CDR2 YSLEER. J was trimmed by 2 bases and V by 4 bases; bases with no gene match: 5. CDR3 protein: CASSPQREGPYEQYF. The CDR3 nucleotides are TGCGCCAGCAGCCCACAGCGGGAGGGCCCCTACGAGCAGTACTTC.

This chain links TRBV11-3 with TRBJ1-1; 9 nucleotides agree with TRBD1. V shed 3 bases, J shed 8 bases, and the junction held 1 base outside the gene matches. CDR1 SGHNT and CDR2 YENEEA come from the germline V gene. The CDR3 extends over 12 amino acids. The chain's CDR3 is CASSFGQGEAFF. The CDR3 region has the DNA TGTGCCAGCAGCTTCGGACAGGGGGAAGCTTTCTTT.

This chain links TRBV5-8 with TRBJ1-5, with 9 nucleotides matching TRBD1. Germline lookup yields CDR1 SGHTS and CDR2 YDEGEE. This CDR3 is 16 amino acids long. V shed 4 bases and J 6 bases; nucleotides not matched to a gene: 11. The CDR3 reads CASSLSQGAWGQPQHF. The CDR3 coding sequence is TGTGCCAGCAGCCTGTCACAGGGGGCTTGGGGTCAGCCCCAGCATTTT.

The CDR3 here is CASSVTSSNQPQHF. DNA for the CDR3: TGTGCCAGCAGCGTAACGAGTAGCAATCAGCCCCAGCATTTT. The chain carries TRBV9 and TRBJ1-5; D gene ambiguous. The V end lost 1 base, the J end lost 0 bases, and 5 bases lay between the germline ends. Per the germline V gene, CDR1 is SGDLS and CDR2 is YYNGEE. The CDR3 has 14 amino acids. Full variable domain (remainder filled in from reference TRBV9 and TRBJ1-5): DSGVTQTPKHLITATGQRVTLRCSPRSGDLSVYWYQQSLDQGLQFLIQYYNGEERAKGNILERFSAQQFPDLHSELNLSSLELGDSALYFCASSVTSSNQPQHFGDGTRLSIL.

The genes are TRBV4-3 and TRBJ1-2; 7 bases are shared with TRBD1. Losses at the gene ends were 1 base for V and 5 bases for J; bases not matched to a gene: 10. Germline lookup yields CDR1 LGHNA and CDR2 YSLEER. The CDR3 consists of 16 residues. CDR3 DNA: TGCGCCAGCAGCCAAGGCCCGAGTGGGACAGAGTATGGCTACACCTTC. Translating gives CASSQGPSGTEYGYTF.

This clone turned up a few times. The chain uses TRBV7-9 and TRBJ1-4; 7 bases are a match to TRBD1. The CDR3 loop spans 15 amino acids. CDR1 and CDR2 from the germline V gene are SEHNR and FQNEAQ (reference sequence). The J segment lost 7 bases and the V segment lost 5 bases, leaving 10 bases of the junction unmatched. The DNA for the CDR3 is TGTGCCAGCAGCGCCGGGACAGTCGGTGGTGAAAAACTGTTTTTT. It yields the protein CASSAGTVGGEKLFF.

The CDR3 spells CASSSWGQGETQYF. As DNA, the CDR3 is TGTGCCAGCAGTTCGTGGGGACAGGGAGAGACCCAGTACTTC. J is TRBJ2-5 and V is TRBV27; TRBD1 matches at 9 bases. Germline V gene lookup returns CDR1 MNHEY and CDR2 SMNVEV (reference sequence). This CDR3 has 14 amino acids. The V segment lost 4 bases and the J segment 4 bases; nucleotides outside the gene matches: 4.

The chain employs TRBV11-2 and TRBJ1-1; no firm D call. CDR1 and CDR2 from the germline V gene are SGHAT and FQNNGV. This CDR3 spans 13 amino acids. The V gene lost 0 bases and the J gene lost 3 bases, with 5 bases spanning the gap. CDR3 bases: TGTGCCAGCAGCTTAGATGAGGACACTGAAGCTTTCTTT. Protein sequence: CASSLDEDTEAFF.